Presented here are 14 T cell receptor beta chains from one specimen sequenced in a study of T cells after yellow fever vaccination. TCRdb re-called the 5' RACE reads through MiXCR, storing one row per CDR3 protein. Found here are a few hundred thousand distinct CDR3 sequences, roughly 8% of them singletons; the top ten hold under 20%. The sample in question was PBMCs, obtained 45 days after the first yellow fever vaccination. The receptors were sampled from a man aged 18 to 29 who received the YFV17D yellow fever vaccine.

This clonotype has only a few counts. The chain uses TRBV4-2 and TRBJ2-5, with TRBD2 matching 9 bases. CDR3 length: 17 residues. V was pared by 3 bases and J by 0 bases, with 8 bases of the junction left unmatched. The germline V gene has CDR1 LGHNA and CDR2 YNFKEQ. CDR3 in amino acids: CASSQALTSGHQETQYF. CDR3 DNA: TGTGCCAGCAGCCAGGCATTGACTAGCGGACACCAAGAGACCCAGTACTTC.

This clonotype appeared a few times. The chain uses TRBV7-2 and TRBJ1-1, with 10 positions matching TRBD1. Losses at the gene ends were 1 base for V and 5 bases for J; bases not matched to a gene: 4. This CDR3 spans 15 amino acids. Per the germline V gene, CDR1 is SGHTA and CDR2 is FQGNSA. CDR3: CASSLGQGAYTEAFF. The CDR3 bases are TGTGCCAGCAGCTTAGGACAGGGGGCATATACTGAAGCTTTCTTT.

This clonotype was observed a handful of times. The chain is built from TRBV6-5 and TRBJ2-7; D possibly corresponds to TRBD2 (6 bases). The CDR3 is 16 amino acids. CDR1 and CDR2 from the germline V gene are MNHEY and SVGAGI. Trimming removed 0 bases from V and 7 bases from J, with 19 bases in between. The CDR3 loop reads CASSYSPLAFRGEQYF. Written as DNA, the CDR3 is TGTGCCAGCAGTTACTCACCCTTAGCTTTCCGGGGGGAGCAGTACTTC.

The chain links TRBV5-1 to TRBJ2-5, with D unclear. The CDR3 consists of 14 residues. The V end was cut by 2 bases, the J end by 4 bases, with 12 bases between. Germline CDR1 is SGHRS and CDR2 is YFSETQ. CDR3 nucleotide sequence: TGCGCCAGCAGCTTCCGGGTCGAAGTAGAGACCCAGTACTTC. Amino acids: CASSFRVEVETQYF. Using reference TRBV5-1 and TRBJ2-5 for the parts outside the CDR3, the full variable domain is KAGVTQTPRYLIKTRGQQVTLSCSPISGHRSVSWYQQTPGQGLQFLFEYFSETQRNKGNFPGRFSGRQFSNSRSEMNVSTLELGDSALYLCASSFRVEVETQYFGPGTRLLVL.

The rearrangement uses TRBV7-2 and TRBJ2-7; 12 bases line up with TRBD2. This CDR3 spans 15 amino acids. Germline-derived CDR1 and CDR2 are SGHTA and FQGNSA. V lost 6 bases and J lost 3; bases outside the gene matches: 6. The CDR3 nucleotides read TGTGCCAGCAGTCTAGCGGGGGGGGTGTTCTACGAGCAGTACTTC. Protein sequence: CASSLAGGVFYEQYF.

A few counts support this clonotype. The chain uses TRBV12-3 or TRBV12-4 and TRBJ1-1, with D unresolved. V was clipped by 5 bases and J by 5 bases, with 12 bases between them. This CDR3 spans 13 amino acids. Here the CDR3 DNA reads TGTGCCAGCAGTGTACGGCCCCGGACTGAAGCTTTCTTT. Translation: CASSVRPRTEAFF.

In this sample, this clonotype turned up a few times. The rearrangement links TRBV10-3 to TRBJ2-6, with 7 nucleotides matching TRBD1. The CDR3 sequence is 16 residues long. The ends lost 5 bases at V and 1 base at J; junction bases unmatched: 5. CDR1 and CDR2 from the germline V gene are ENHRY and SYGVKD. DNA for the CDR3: TGTGCCATCAGTCAGGACAGGACATCTGGGGCCAACGTCCTGACTTTC. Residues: CAISQDRTSGANVLTF.

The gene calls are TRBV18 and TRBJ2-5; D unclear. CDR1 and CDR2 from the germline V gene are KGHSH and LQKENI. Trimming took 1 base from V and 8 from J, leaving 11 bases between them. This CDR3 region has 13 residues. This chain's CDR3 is CASSPHLGFTQYF. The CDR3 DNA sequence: TGTGCCAGCTCACCACATTTGGGATTCACCCAGTACTTC. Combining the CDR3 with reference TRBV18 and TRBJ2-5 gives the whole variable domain NAGVMQNPRHLVRRRGQEARLRCSPMKGHSHVYWYRQLPEEGLKFMVYLQKENIIDESGMPKERFSAEFPKEGPSILRIQQVVRGDSAAYFCASSPHLGFTQYFGPGTRLLVL.

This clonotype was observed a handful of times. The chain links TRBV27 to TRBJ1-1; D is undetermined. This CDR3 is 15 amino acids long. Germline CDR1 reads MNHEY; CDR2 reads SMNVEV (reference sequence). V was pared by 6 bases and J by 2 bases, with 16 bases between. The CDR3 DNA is TGTGCCAGCAGGGGTATGGGGATCGGTAACACTGAAGCTTTCTTT. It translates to CASRGMGIGNTEAFF.

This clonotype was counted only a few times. CDR3 in DNA: TGTGCCACCAGCAGAGATAATGGGGGGAACATTCAGTACTTC. Residues: CATSRDNGGNIQYF. The chain joins TRBV15 to TRBJ2-4; a weak D match, TRBD2 (6 bases). Per the germline V gene, CDR1 is LNHNV and CDR2 is YYDKDF (reference sequence). V was shortened by 0 bases and J by 7 bases, with 10 bases between the two germline ends. The CDR3 spans 14 residues.

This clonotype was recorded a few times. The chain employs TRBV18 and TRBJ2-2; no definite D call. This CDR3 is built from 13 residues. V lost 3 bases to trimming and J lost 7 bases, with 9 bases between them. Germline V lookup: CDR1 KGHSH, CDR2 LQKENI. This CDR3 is CASSPSVDGELFF. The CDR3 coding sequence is TGTGCCAGCTCACCGAGCGTTGACGGGGAGCTGTTTTTT.

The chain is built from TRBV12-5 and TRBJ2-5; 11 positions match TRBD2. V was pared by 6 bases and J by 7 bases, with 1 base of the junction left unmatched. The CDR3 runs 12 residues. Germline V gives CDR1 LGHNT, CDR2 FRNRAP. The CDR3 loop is CASGLAGGTQYF. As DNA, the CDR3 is TGTGCTAGTGGGCTAGCGGGGGGGACCCAGTACTTC.

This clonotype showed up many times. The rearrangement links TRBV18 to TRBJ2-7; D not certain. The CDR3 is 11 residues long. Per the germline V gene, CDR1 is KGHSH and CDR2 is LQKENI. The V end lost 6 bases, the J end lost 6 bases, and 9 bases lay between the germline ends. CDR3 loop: CASSPSGEQYF. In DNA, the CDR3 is TGTGCCAGCTCCCCCTCTGGCGAGCAGTACTTC.

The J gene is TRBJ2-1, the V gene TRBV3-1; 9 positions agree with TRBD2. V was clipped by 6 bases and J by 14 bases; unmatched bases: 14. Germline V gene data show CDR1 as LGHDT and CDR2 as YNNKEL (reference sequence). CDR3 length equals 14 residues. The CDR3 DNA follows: TGTGCCAGCAGTCCAACGGCGGGGGGGAGAGAGGAGTTCTTC. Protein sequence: CASSPTAGGREEFF.